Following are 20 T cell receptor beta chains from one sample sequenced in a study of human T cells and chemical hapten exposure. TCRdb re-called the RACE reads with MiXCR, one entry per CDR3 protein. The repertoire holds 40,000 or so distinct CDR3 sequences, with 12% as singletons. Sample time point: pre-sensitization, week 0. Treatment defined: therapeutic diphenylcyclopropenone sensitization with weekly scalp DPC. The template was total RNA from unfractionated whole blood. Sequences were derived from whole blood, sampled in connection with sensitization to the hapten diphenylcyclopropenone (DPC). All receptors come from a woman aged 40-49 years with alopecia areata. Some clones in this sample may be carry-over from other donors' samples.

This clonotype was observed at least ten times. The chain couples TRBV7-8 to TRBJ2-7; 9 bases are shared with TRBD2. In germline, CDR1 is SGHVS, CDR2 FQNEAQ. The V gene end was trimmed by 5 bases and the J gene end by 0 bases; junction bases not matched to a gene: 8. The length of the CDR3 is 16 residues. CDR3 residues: CASSLGSSGSSYEQYF. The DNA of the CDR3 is TGTGCCAGCAGCCTAGGGAGTAGCGGGAGCTCCTACGAGCAGTACTTC.

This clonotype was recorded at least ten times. The CDR3 nucleotides read TGTGCCAGCAGTTACTCGAGGCCAGGGACAGGGGGGAGTACTGAAGCTTTCTTT. Its protein is CASSYSRPGTGGSTEAFF. V usage is TRBV6-5 and J usage is TRBJ1-1; 11 nucleotides align to TRBD1. V dropped 0 bases and J dropped 5; count of bases not matched to a gene: 11. CDR3 size: 18 residues. Germline V gene sequence: CDR1 MNHEY, CDR2 SVGAGI.

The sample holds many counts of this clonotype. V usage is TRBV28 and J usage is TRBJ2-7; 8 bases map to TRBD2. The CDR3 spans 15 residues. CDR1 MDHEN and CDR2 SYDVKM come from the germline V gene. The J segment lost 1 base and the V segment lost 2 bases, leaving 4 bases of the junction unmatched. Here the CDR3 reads CASSLRGGPSYEQYF. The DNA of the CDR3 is TGTGCCAGCAGTTTACGCGGGGGGCCTTCCTACGAGCAGTACTTC.

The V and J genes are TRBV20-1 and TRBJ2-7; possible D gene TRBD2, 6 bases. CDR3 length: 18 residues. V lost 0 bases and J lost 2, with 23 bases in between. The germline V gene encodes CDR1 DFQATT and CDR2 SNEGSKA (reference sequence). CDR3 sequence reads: CSARDLLGVRGDTYEQYF. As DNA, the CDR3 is TGCAGTGCTAGAGATCTCCTCGGGGTGCGGGGCGACACCTACGAGCAGTACTTC.

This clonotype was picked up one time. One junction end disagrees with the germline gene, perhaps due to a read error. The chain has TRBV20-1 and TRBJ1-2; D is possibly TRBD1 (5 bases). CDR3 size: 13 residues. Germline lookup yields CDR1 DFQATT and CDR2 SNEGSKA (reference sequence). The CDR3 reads CSARDSRENGYAF. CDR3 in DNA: TGCAGTGCTAGAGATAGCAGGGAAAATGGCTACGCCTTC.

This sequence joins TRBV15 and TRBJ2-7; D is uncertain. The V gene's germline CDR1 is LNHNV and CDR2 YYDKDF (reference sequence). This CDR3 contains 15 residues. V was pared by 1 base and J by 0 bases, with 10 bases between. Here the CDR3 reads CATSRVGRSSYEQYF. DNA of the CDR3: TGTGCCACCAGCAGAGTCGGACGGAGCTCCTACGAGCAGTACTTC.

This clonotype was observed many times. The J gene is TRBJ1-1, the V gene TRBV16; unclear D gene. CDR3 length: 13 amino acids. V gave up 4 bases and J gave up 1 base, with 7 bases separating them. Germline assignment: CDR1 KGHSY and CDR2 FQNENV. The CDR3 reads CASSPSANTEAFF. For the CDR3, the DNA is TGTGCCAGCAGCCCTTCGGCGAACACTGAAGCTTTCTTT.

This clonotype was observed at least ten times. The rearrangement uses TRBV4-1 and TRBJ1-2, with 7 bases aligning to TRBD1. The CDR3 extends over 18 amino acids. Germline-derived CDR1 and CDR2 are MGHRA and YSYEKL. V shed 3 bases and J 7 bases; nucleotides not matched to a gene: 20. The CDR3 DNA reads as TGCGCCAGCAGCCATCCCTCACGCCCGGGACAGAGAGGGGTTGGCTACACCTTC. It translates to CASSHPSRPGQRGVGYTF.

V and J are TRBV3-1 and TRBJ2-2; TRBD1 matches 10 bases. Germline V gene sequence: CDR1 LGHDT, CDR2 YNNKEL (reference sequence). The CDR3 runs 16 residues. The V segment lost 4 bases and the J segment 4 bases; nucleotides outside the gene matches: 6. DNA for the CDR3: TGTGCCAGCAGCCGAGGGACAGGGGAGGCCACCGGGGAGCTGTTTTTT. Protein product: CASSRGTGEATGELFF. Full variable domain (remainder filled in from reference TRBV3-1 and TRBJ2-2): DTAVSQTPKYLVTQMGNDKSIKCEQNLGHDTMYWYKQDSKKFLKIMFSYNNKELIINETVPNRFSPKSPDKAHLNLHINSLELGDSAVYFCASSRGTGEATGELFFGEGSRLTVL.

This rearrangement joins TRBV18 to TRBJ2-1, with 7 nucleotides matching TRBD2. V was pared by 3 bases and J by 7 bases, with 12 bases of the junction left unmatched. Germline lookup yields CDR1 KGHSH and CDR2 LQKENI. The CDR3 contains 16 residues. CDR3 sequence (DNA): TGTGCCAGCTCACCTCTGAGCGGGGCCTATTTGAATGAGCAGTTCTTC. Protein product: CASSPLSGAYLNEQFF.

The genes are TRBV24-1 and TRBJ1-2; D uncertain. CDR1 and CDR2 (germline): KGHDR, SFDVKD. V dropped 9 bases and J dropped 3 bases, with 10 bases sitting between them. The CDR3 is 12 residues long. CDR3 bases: TGTGCCACCGGCGACAAGTACTATGGCTACACCTTC. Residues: CATGDKYYGYTF.

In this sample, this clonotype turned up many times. The CDR3 nucleotides are TGTGCCAGCAGCTTAGACCCCTTCAATCAGCCCCAGCATTTT. It yields the protein CASSLDPFNQPQHF. J is TRBJ1-5 and V is TRBV7-6, with no clear D. V lost 1 base to trimming and J lost 3 bases, with 7 bases between them. The CDR3 loop spans 14 amino acids. CDR1 and CDR2 from the germline V gene are SGHVS and FNYEAQ.

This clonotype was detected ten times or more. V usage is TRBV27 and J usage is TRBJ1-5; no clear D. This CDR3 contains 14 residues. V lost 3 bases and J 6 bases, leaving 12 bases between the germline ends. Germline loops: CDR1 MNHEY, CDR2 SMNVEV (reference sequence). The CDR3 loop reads CASSFSRGSQPQHF. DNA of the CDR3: TGTGCCAGCAGTTTTTCGAGAGGTTCTCAGCCCCAGCATTTT.

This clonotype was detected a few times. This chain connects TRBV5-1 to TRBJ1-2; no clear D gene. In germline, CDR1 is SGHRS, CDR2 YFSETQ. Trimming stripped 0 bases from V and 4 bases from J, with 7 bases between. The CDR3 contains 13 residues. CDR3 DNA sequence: TGCGCCAGCAGCTTGGAGGTTTCCTATGGCTACACCTTC. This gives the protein CASSLEVSYGYTF.

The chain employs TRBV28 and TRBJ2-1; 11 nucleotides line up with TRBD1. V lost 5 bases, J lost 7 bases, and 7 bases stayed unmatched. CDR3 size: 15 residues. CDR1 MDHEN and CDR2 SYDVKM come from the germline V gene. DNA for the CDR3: TGTGCCAGCAGTCCGGGACAGGGGGTCCCTAATGAGCAGTTCTTC. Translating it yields CASSPGQGVPNEQFF.

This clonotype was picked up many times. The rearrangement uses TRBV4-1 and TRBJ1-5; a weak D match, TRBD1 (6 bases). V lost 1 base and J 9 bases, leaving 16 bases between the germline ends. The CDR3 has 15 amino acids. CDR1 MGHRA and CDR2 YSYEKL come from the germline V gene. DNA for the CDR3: TGCGCCAGCAGCCAAGCCGGGGACAACCATTTGCCCCAGCATTTT. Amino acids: CASSQAGDNHLPQHF.

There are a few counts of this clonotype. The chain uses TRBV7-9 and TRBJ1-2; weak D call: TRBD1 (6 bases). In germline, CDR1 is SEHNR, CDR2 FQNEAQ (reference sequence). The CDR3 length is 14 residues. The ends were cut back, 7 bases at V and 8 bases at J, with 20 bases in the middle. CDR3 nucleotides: TGTGCCAGCACCAAGCAGGGGTTAATGAGCGGCTACACCTTC. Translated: CASTKQGLMSGYTF.

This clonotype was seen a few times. CDR3 nucleotide sequence: TGTGCCAGTAGTATCTCTATTGGGAACACCGGGGAGCTGTTTTTT. Residues: CASSISIGNTGELFF. The V call is TRBV19, the J call TRBJ2-2, with D hard to call. V shed 3 bases and J shed 1 base, with 9 bases lying between them. Germline assignment: CDR1 LNHDA and CDR2 SQIVND (reference sequence). The length of the CDR3 is 15 residues.

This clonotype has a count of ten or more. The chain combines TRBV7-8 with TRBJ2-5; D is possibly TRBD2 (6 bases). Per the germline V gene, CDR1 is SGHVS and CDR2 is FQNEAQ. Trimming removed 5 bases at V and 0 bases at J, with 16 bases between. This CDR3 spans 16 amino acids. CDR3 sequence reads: CASSLTSRLDQETQYF. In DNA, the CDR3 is TGTGCCAGCAGCCTAACTAGCCGACTTGACCAAGAGACCCAGTACTTC.

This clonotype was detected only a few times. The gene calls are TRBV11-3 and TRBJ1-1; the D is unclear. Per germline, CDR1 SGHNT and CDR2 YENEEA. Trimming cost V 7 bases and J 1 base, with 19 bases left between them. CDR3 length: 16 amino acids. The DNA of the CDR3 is TGTGCCAGCAACGAGAACGGAGGATTTCGGAACACTGAAGCTTTCTTT. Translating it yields CASNENGGFRNTEAFF.